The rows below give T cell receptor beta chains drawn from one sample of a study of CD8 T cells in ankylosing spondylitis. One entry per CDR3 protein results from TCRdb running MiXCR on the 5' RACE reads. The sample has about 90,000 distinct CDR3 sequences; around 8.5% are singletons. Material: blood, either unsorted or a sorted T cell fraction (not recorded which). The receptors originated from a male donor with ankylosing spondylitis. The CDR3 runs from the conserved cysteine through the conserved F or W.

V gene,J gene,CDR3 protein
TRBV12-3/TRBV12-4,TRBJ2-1,CASSLAPGPYNEQFF
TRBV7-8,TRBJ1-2,CASSLTEDSTRGYTF
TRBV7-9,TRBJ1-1,CASSRDRGKPEAFF
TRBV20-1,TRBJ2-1,CSARASGRAVEQFF
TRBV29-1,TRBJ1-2,CSVEAGGTGGFYGYTF
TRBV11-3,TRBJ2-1,CASSRSGRALDEQFF
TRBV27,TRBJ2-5,CASTGTSQGETQYF
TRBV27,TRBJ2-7,CASRLELARRDEQYF
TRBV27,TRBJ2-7,CASSPLALRDEQYF
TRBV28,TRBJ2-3,CASSKVSGGYSDTQYF
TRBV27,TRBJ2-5,CASSPIGTAEQETQYF
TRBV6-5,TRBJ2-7,CASSYGHASYEQYF